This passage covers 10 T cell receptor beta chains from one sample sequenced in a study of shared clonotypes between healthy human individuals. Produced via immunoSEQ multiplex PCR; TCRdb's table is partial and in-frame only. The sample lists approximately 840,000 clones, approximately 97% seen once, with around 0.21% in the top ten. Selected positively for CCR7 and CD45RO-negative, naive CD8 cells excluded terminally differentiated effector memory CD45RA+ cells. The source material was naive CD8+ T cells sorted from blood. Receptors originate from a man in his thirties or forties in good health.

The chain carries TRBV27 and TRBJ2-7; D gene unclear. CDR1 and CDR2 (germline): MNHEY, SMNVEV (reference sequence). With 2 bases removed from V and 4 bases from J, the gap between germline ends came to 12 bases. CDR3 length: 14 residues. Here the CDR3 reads CASSLRVQGYEQYF. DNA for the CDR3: TGTGCCAGCAGTTTACGGGTCCAAGGTTACGAGCAGTACTTC.

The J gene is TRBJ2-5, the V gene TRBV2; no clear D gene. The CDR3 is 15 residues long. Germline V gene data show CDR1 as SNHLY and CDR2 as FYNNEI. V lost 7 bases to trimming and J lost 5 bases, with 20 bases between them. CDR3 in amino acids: CASKYRPAPIETQYF. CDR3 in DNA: TGTGCCAGCAAATATAGACCGGCTCCAATCGAGACCCAGTACTTC. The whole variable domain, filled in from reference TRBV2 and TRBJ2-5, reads EPEVTQTPSHQVTQMGQEVILRCVPISNHLYFYWYRQILGQKVEFLVSFYNNEISEKSEIFDDQFSVERPDGSNFTLKIRSTKLEDSAMYFCASKYRPAPIETQYFGPGTRLLVL.

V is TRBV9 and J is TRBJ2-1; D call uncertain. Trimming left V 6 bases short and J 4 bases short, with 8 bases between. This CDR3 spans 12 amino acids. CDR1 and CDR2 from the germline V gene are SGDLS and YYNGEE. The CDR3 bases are TGTGCCAGCAACCCAGGATACAATGAGCAGTTCTTC. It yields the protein CASNPGYNEQFF.

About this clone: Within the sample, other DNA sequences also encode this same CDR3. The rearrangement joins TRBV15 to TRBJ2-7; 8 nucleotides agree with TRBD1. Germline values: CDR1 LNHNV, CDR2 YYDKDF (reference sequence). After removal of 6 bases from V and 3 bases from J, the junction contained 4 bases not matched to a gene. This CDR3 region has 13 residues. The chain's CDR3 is CATRATGDYEQYF. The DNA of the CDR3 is TGTGCCACCAGGGCGACAGGGGACTACGAGCAGTACTTC.

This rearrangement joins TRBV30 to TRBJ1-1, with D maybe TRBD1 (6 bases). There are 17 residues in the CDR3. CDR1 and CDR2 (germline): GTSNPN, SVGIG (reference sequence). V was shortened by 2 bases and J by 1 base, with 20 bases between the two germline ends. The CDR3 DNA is TGTGCCTGGAGTCCCCCGGACAGCAGCCCCGCGAACACTGAAGCTTTCTTT. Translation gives CAWSPPDSSPANTEAFF.

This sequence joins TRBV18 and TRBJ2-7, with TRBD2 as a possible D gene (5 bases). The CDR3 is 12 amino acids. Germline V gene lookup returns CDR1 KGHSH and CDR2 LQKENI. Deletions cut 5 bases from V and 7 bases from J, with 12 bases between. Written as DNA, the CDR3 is TGTGCCAGCTCAGGACTGTCTAATGAGCAGTACTTC. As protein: CASSGLSNEQYF.

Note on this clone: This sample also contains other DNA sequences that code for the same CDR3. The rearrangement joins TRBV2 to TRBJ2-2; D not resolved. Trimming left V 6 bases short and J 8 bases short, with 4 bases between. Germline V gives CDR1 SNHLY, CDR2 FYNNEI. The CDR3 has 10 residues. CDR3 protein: CASRGGELFF. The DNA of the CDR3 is TGTGCCAGCAGAGGAGGGGAGCTGTTTTTT. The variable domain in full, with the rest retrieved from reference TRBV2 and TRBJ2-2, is EPEVTQTPSHQVTQMGQEVILRCVPISNHLYFYWYRQILGQKVEFLVSFYNNEISEKSEIFDDQFSVERPDGSNFTLKIRSTKLEDSAMYFCASRGGELFFGEGSRLTVL.

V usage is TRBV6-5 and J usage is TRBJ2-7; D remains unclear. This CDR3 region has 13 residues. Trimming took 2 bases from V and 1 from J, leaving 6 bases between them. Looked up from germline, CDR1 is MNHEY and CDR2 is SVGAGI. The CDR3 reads CASSYAGSYEQYF. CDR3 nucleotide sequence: TGTGCCAGCAGTTACGCAGGTTCCTACGAGCAGTACTTC.

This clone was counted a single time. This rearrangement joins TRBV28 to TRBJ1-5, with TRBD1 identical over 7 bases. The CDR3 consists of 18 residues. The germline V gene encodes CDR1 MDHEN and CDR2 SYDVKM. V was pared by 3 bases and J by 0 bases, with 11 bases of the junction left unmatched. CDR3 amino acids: CASSFPGDSEYSNQPQHF. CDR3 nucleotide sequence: TGTGCCAGCAGTTTTCCGGGGGACAGTGAGTATAGCAATCAGCCCCAGCATTTT.

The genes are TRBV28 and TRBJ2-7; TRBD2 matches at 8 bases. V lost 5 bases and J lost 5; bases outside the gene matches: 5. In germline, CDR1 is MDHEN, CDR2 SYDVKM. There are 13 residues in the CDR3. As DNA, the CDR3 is TGTGCCAGCAGTCGGTCGGGAGGGCACGAGCAGTACTTC. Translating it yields CASSRSGGHEQYF. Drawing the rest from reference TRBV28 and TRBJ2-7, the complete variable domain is DVKVTQSSRYLVKRTGEKVFLECVQDMDHENMFWYRQDPGLGLRLIYFSYDVKMKEKGDIPEGYSVSREKKERFSLILESASTNQTSMYLCASSRSGGHEQYFGPGTRLTVT.